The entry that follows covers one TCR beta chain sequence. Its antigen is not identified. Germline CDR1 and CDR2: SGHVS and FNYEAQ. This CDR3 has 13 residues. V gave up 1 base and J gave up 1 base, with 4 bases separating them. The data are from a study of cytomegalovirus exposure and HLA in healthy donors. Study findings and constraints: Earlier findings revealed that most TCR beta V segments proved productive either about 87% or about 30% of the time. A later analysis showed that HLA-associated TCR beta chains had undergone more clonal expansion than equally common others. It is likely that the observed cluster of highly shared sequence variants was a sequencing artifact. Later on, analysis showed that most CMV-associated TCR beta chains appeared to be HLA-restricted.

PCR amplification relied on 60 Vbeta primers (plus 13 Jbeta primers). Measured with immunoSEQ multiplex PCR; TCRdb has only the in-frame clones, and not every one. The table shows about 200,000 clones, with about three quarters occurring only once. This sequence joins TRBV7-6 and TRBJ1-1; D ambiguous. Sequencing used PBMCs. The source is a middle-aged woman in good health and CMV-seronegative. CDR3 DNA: TGTGCCAGCAGCTTAGACAGGAACACTGAAGCTTTCTTT. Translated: CASSLDRNTEAFF.